This entry lists 28 T cell receptor beta chains sequenced from one sample in a study of blood T cells in healthy people across ages. A J-beta primer mix and a sample-barcoded 5' primer were used in a second PCR of about 6 to 12 cycles. TCRdb recomputed calls from the 5' RACE reads with MiXCR, one row per CDR3 protein. The sample includes about 1,400,000 distinct CDR3 sequences, 42% of them seen just once. The sample was blood. All receptors derive from a woman between 18 and 29 years old in good health.

This clonotype was observed a single time. The chain couples TRBV18 to TRBJ2-3, with TRBD2 as a possible D gene (6 bases). Germline V lookup: CDR1 KGHSH, CDR2 LQKENI. This CDR3 is built from 18 residues. Trimming shortened V by 7 bases and J by 4 bases, and 27 bases separated the two germline ends. CDR3 amino acids: CASLRDPTSYPRADTQYF. In DNA form, the CDR3 reads TGTGCCAGCTTGCGGGACCCAACTAGTTATCCTCGGGCAGATACGCAGTATTTT.

The CDR3 loop reads CASSLGDRVSSYTF. The CDR3 DNA is TGCGCCAGCAGCTTGGGGGACAGGGTCTCGAGCTACACCTTC. The chain recombines TRBV5-1 with TRBJ1-2; 9 bases fit TRBD1. J was trimmed by 9 bases and V by 0 bases; bases with no gene match: 6. Germline assignment: CDR1 SGHRS and CDR2 YFSETQ. This CDR3 is built from 14 residues. Complete variable domain (other parts from reference TRBV5-1 and TRBJ1-2): KAGVTQTPRYLIKTRGQQVTLSCSPISGHRSVSWYQQTPGQGLQFLFEYFSETQRNKGNFPGRFSGRQFSNSRSEMNVSTLELGDSALYLCASSLGDRVSSYTFGSGTRLTVV.

The chain couples TRBV6-5 to TRBJ2-1; no definite D call. Germline loops: CDR1 MNHEY, CDR2 SVGAGI. Trimming stripped 4 bases from V and 10 bases from J, with 11 bases between. The CDR3 is 12 residues long. CDR3 in DNA: TGTGCCAGCAGTTCCCTGCGCCGCGAGCAGTTCTTC. Residues: CASSSLRREQFF.

V gene TRBV11-3 combines with J gene TRBJ1-4; tentatively, D is TRBD1 (5 bases). Between the trimmed V and J ends, which lost 1 base and 4 bases, there was a span of 10 bases. Germline loops: CDR1 SGHNT, CDR2 YENEEA. This CDR3 is built from 15 residues. CDR3: CASSLGGQLNEKLFF. CDR3 DNA: TGTGCCAGCAGCTTAGGGGGCCAGCTTAATGAAAAACTGTTTTTT.

The chain has TRBV12-3 or TRBV12-4 and TRBJ2-5; tentatively, D is TRBD1 (5 bases). The end of the DNA fits TRBJ2-7 better, so the J call may be wrong. The CDR3 has 14 residues. As DNA, the CDR3 is TGTGCCAGCAGCCGGCAGGGATCGCCTTACGAGCAGTACTTC. Translating it yields CASSRQGSPYEQYF.

The V and J genes are TRBV20-1 and TRBJ2-7; TRBD2 might be the D (5 bases). CDR1 and CDR2 (germline): DFQATT, SNEGSKA (reference sequence). The CDR3 covers 12 residues. Deletions cut 6 bases from V and 5 bases from J, with 14 bases between. CDR3 coding DNA: TGCAGTGCCACGGAGAGGGCCCACGAGCAGTACTTC. Its translation: CSATERAHEQYF.

V gene TRBV10-2 combines with J gene TRBJ1-2; 7 bases are a match to TRBD1. V trimming: 2 bases; J trimming: 0 bases; junction bases outside the gene matches: 12. Per the germline V gene, CDR1 is WSHSY and CDR2 is SAAADI. This CDR3 is 18 amino acids long. CDR3 bases: TGCGCCAGCAGTGAGAGGAAGGGCAGGGGGTCCGCTAACTATGGCTACACCTTC. It encodes CASSERKGRGSANYGYTF.

Ten or more counts support this clonotype. The V gene is TRBV4-1, the J gene TRBJ2-1; TRBD1 or TRBD2 may be the D gene (6 bases each). The CDR3 contains 17 residues. The V and J ends lost 4 bases and 6 bases respectively, with 22 bases between them. Germline loops: CDR1 MGHRA, CDR2 YSYEKL. The CDR3, as DNA: TGCGCCAGCAGCCGAGGGGGGCTAGCCCTTTTAGGCAATGAGCAGTTCTTC. Translating gives CASSRGGLALLGNEQFF.

J is TRBJ2-5 and V is TRBV7-6, with a weak D call TRBD2 (6 bases). V lost 5 bases to trimming and J lost 1 base, with 17 bases between them. CDR3 length equals 16 residues. Germline CDR1 is SGHVS and CDR2 is FNYEAQ. CDR3 nucleotide sequence: TGTGCCAGCAGCCCGTCGTCTGCGGGGCTCCAAGAGACCCAGTACTTC. As protein: CASSPSSAGLQETQYF.

The chain combines TRBV11-2 with TRBJ2-7; 14 nucleotides align to TRBD2. Losses at the gene ends were 4 bases for V and 4 bases for J; bases not matched to a gene: 9. The CDR3 covers 17 residues. The germline CDR1 and CDR2 sequences are SGHAT and FQNNGV. The CDR3 DNA is TGTGCCAGCAGCTCCGTCCCGGGACTAGCGGGAGTGTACGAGCAGTACTTC. It is translated as CASSSVPGLAGVYEQYF.

This clonotype was seen many times. The chain recombines TRBV20-1 with TRBJ2-7; the match to TRBD2 covers 9 bases. Losses at the gene ends were 6 bases for V and 0 bases for J; bases not matched to a gene: 3. This CDR3 comprises 13 residues. Germline CDR1 reads DFQATT; CDR2 reads SNEGSKA (reference sequence). This chain's CDR3 is CSAPRGGSYEQYF. In nucleotides, the CDR3 is TGCAGTGCCCCGCGGGGGGGCTCCTACGAGCAGTACTTC.

CDR3 sequence: CASSLDRKGEAFF. CDR3 sequence (DNA): TGTGCCAGCAGCTTAGACCGGAAGGGTGAAGCTTTCTTT. The rearrangement links TRBV11-2 to TRBJ1-1; D ambiguous. Per germline, CDR1 SGHAT and CDR2 FQNNGV. V was shortened by 0 bases and J by 7 bases, with 9 bases between the two germline ends. This CDR3 spans 13 amino acids.

This chain connects TRBV18 to TRBJ2-7; D is uncertain. V gave up 1 base and J gave up 0 bases, with 10 bases separating them. The CDR3 extends over 15 amino acids. CDR1 is KGHSH and CDR2 is LQKENI in the germline V gene. The CDR3 sequence is CASSPLRVRSYEQYF. In DNA form, the CDR3 reads TGTGCCAGCTCACCACTTAGGGTGCGCTCCTACGAGCAGTACTTC.

V is TRBV20-1 and J is TRBJ1-1; a possible D gene is TRBD1 (5 bases). Germline V gives CDR1 DFQATT, CDR2 SNEGSKA (reference sequence). V was trimmed by 5 bases and J by 7 bases, leaving 14 bases between them. The CDR3 spans 12 residues. CDR3 in DNA: TGCAGTGCTCAGGGCTCGGGGGTTGAAGCTTTCTTT. Protein sequence: CSAQGSGVEAFF.

With regard to this clonotype: Germline is not matched at one junction end, which may reflect a read error. This chain uses TRBV20-1 with TRBJ2-3, with D uncertain. CDR1 is DFQATT and CDR2 is SNEGSKA in the germline V gene (reference sequence). The CDR3 contains 12 residues. The CDR3 region is CSVRSGTDAQYF. CDR3 nucleotide sequence: TGCAGTGTCAGATCGGGCACAGATGCGCAGTATTTT.

This clonotype was picked up a small number of times. The J gene is TRBJ2-3, the V gene TRBV7-8; D uncertain. The CDR3 sequence is 15 residues long. The V end lost 4 bases, the J end lost 1 base, and 12 bases lay between the germline ends. Germline lookup yields CDR1 SGHVS and CDR2 FQNEAQ. This CDR3 is CASSSISRGTDTQYF. The CDR3 nucleotides are TGTGCCAGCAGCTCGATTAGCCGGGGCACAGATACGCAGTATTTT.

This clonotype was counted only a few times. The chain uses TRBV20-1 and TRBJ1-1, with unresolved D. The CDR3 runs to 15 residues. Trimming left V 0 bases short and J 1 base short, with 12 bases between. Per germline, CDR1 DFQATT and CDR2 SNEGSKA (reference sequence). The CDR3 region is CSARDRVGTNTEAFF. For the CDR3, the DNA is TGCAGTGCTAGAGATCGGGTGGGAACGAACACTGAAGCTTTCTTT.

The gene calls are TRBV7-9 and TRBJ2-5, with D possibly TRBD1 on 6 matching bases. The ends were cut back, 7 bases at V and 1 base at J, with 19 bases in the middle. CDR1 SEHNR and CDR2 FQNEAQ come from the germline V gene (reference sequence). This CDR3 contains 16 residues. The CDR3 loop is CASINAGAGGQETQYF. CDR3 bases: TGTGCCAGCATCAACGCAGGGGCTGGCGGCCAAGAGACCCAGTACTTC.

J is TRBJ1-1 and V is TRBV27, with 7 bases lining up with TRBD1. V was pared by 5 bases and J by 5 bases, with 11 bases of the junction left unmatched. The V gene's germline CDR1 is MNHEY and CDR2 SMNVEV (reference sequence). The CDR3 has 15 amino acids. CDR3 sequence reads: CASSPLPDRATEAFF. In DNA, the CDR3 is TGTGCCAGCAGTCCCCTCCCCGACAGGGCGACTGAAGCTTTCTTT.

The sample holds many counts of this clonotype. This chain connects TRBV5-1 to TRBJ1-1; possible D gene TRBD1, 6 bases. This CDR3 contains 14 residues. Germline V gives CDR1 SGHRS, CDR2 YFSETQ. Trimming left V 4 bases short and J 1 base short, with 11 bases between. The CDR3 loop is CASSHGQWNTEAFF. CDR3 coding DNA: TGCGCCAGCAGCCACGGACAGTGGAACACTGAAGCTTTCTTT. The whole variable domain, remainder taken from reference TRBV5-1 and TRBJ1-1, is KAGVTQTPRYLIKTRGQQVTLSCSPISGHRSVSWYQQTPGQGLQFLFEYFSETQRNKGNFPGRFSGRQFSNSRSEMNVSTLELGDSALYLCASSHGQWNTEAFFGQGTRLTVV.

This clonotype was counted only a few times. The genes are TRBV30 and TRBJ2-7; D gene ambiguous. Per the germline V gene, CDR1 is GTSNPN and CDR2 is SVGIG (reference sequence). The V end lost 2 bases, the J end lost 0 bases, and 5 bases lay between the germline ends. This CDR3 contains 12 residues. CDR3: CAWSSSSYEQYF. The CDR3 bases are TGTGCCTGGAGTTCTAGCTCCTACGAGCAGTACTTC.

This CDR3 is CASSFGFQGYEQYF. For the CDR3, the DNA is TGTGCCAGCAGTTTTGGGTTCCAGGGCTACGAGCAGTACTTC. The gene calls are TRBV12-3 or TRBV12-4 and TRBJ2-7, with a possible D match to TRBD1 (5 bases). The CDR3 contains 14 residues. Trimming took 3 bases from V and 3 from J, leaving 12 bases between them.

The chain uses TRBV7-3 and TRBJ2-3, with TRBD1 matching over 10 bases. This CDR3 spans 17 amino acids. The V gene end was trimmed by 5 bases and the J gene end by 3 bases; junction bases not matched to a gene: 11. Per germline, CDR1 SGHTA and CDR2 FQGTGA. In nucleotides, the CDR3 is TGTGCCAGCAGCCTCAGCTTGGGGGACAGGGGAACAGATACGCAGTATTTT. Protein sequence: CASSLSLGDRGTDTQYF. Complete variable domain (other parts from reference TRBV7-3 and TRBJ2-3): GAGVSQTPSNKVTEKGKYVELRCDPISGHTALYWYRQSLGQGPEFLIYFQGTGAADDSGLPNDRFFAVRPEGSVSTLKIQRTERGDSAVYLCASSLSLGDRGTDTQYFGPGTRLTVL.

This chain links TRBV4-1 with TRBJ1-4; D remains unclear. V was trimmed by 2 bases and J by 5 bases, leaving 15 bases between them. The length of the CDR3 is 16 residues. CDR1 and CDR2 (germline): MGHRA, YSYEKL. The CDR3 region is CASSQQQRSANEKLFF. CDR3 bases: TGCGCCAGCAGCCAACAACAGCGCTCGGCCAATGAAAAACTGTTTTTT.

This clonotype was found many times. The rearrangement uses TRBV3-1 and TRBJ2-7; 8 bases align to TRBD2. CDR1 is LGHDT, CDR2 YNNKEL, per germline (reference sequence). This CDR3 is built from 12 residues. J lost 5 bases, V lost 5 bases, and 2 bases had no gene match. CDR3 DNA sequence: TGTGCCAGCAGCACACTAGCGGACGAGCAGTACTTC. Translating it yields CASSTLADEQYF.

The sample holds a few counts of this clonotype. The chain is built from TRBV10-3 and TRBJ2-7; D is possibly TRBD2 (5 bases). The J call is doubtful: the DNA matches TRBJ2-5 better. There are 15 residues in the CDR3. Germline V lookup: CDR1 ENHRY, CDR2 SYGVKD. The CDR3 DNA reads as TGTGCCATCAGTTCAACCGGCCTCCCGGGGGAGACCCAGTACTTC. Translation gives CAISSTGLPGETQYF.

This clonotype was detected a few times. This rearrangement joins TRBV20-1 to TRBJ2-1, with 9 bases aligning to TRBD2. The CDR3 has 14 residues. From germline, CDR1 is DFQATT and CDR2 SNEGSKA (reference sequence). With 3 bases clipped from V and 8 bases from J, the junction kept 8 bases outside the gene matches. The CDR3 nucleotides read TGCAGTGCTAGCGCGGGCGGGGGGGCGGATGAGCAGTTCTTC. It specifies CSASAGGGADEQFF.

This clonotype occurred a few times. The V and J genes are TRBV3-1 and TRBJ2-1, with 12 bases identical to TRBD2. This CDR3 spans 15 amino acids. Germline CDR1 and CDR2: LGHDT and YNNKEL (reference sequence). V lost 4 bases, J lost 8 bases, and 6 bases stayed unmatched. The CDR3 DNA is TGTGCCAGCAGCCCGACTAGCGGGAGAAAAGATGAGCAGTTCTTC. The encoded protein is CASSPTSGRKDEQFF.